A single TCR beta chain is shown here with its context. Its antigen has not been determined. No much larger clonotype is one base removed from it; base qualities were not supplied. Amplification of TCR beta CDR3 regions was carried out from RNA transcripts. For the first round of RT-PCR on the TCR CDR3, the HTBI primer set was used together with the Qiagen OneStep RT-PCR kit. A second multiplex PCR round built the libraries, followed by size selection and purification. Paired-end sequencing of the libraries was performed with 100 bp reads on an Illumina HiSeq2000. Concerning the study's data processing: Raw data were processed with SOAPnuke, discarding reads with adapters, uncalled bases, mean Phred below 15, or no exact constant-primer or identifier match. COPE v1.2.5 was used to merge high-quality paired reads, and clonotypes were defined as unique nucleotide sequences. Clonotypes were aligned to IMGT TRBV, TRBD and TRBJ reference segments using MiTCR v1.1. Only V-J combinations with frequency above 0.0001, covering 99% to 99.2% of repertoires, were analysed. The TCS score was defined as F50 (clonal expansion) divided by E x V (chaos), with BLOSUM62-based TCRdist calculated between CDR3 peptides within each V-J. Welch's t-statistics and random forest reduced roughly 540 V-J features to roughly 13, which were used in a naive Bayes classifier (R e1071). TCRdb cleaned the public reads at Q25 with fastp, built clones with MiXCR and kept in-frame beta chains. Rows merge per CDR3 protein into single entries with the most common DNA and genes. The V and J calls reflect TCRdb's pipeline rather than the authors' work. Recorded for this sample are a few hundred thousand distinct CDR3 sequences; 14% to 15% of them occurred a single time. The top ten hold about an eighth of the sample.

This entry belongs to a study of T cells in Graves' hyperthyroidism and ophthalmopathy (dated by TCRdb to between 2018 and 2020). Regarding the study in general: Peripheral blood was sampled at the time of initial diagnosis, prior to any treatment. TCR V-J signatures able to tell the groups apart were searched for in a discovery cohort of more than 90 patients, of whom around 43 had Graves' ophthalmopathy and roughly 57 had stable Graves' hyperthyroidism. Whether ophthalmopathy could be predicted prospectively was tested in an independent validation cohort made up of 18 to 20 hyperthyroidism patients plus 17 patients who later progressed to ophthalmopathy. For training and testing, the 80 to 100 patients in the discovery cohort were randomly divided in a 7:3 ratio. The study also compared thyroid tissue and blood T-cell repertoires from about six Graves' hyperthyroidism patients. Once sampling was done, hyperthyroidism patients were given methimazole at a starting dose of 30 mg daily, whereas ophthalmopathy patients were given high-dose intravenous methylprednisolone. The paper reports TCR Vbeta CDR3 sequencing of roughly 140 peripheral blood samples: 43 ophthalmopathy, under 80 hyperthyroidism and around 17 progressor patients.

CDR1 and CDR2 were assigned from the germline V gene as SGHRS and YFSETQ. V is pared back by 4 bases and J by 7 bases, with 18 bases lying between the germline termini. The CDR3 holds 15 amino acids from the cysteine to the phenylalanine. The sequence is cut down to CDR3 DNA, 45 bases in frame from base 1. Broad study findings and their caveats: In validation, progression to ophthalmopathy was predicted by the model with 70.59% sensitivity and 72.22% specificity, a median of around 5.9 months before onset. Most expanded thyroid clonotypes (frequency above 0.001) were also found in blood, which suggests that blood repertoires may mirror thyroid immune responses. A 13 V-J signature model separated ophthalmopathy from stable hyperthyroidism, with 87.88% sensitivity and 81.08% specificity in cross-validation and 80%/75% in testing. No statistical method was used to set the sample size in advance, and investigators knew the group allocation.

The hyperthyroidism patients were between 18 and 65 years old and newly diagnosed, with a disease duration of less than 2 months. Patients with uncontrolled infections, other autoimmune diseases, pregnancy or lactation were excluded. Diagnoses were based on clinical symptoms, serum thyroxine and TRAb, thyroid ultrasound and orbital computed tomography. Blood from progressor patients was collected at the time of first diagnosis with hyperthyroidism, before any ophthalmopathy symptoms had appeared. PBMCs were isolated from about 9.2 ml of fresh peripheral blood by Ficoll-Paque density gradient centrifugation. Progressor patients were initially diagnosed with Graves' hyperthyroidism and developed ophthalmopathy during follow-up. Trizol reagent was used to extract total RNA, and RNA quality was then checked on an Agilent 2100 Bioanalyzer.

The TCR originated in a woman in her forties with Graves' hyperthyroidism that later progressed to Graves' ophthalmopathy. The chain joins TRBV5-1 to TRBJ2-1, with the D gene tentatively TRBD1 or TRBD2, based on 5 matching bases in each. Sequenced sample: blood. In nucleotides, the sequence is TGCGCCAGCAGCACGACCGGGACCGCCGCGAATGAGCAGTTCTTC. The resulting protein is CASSTTGTAANEQFF.